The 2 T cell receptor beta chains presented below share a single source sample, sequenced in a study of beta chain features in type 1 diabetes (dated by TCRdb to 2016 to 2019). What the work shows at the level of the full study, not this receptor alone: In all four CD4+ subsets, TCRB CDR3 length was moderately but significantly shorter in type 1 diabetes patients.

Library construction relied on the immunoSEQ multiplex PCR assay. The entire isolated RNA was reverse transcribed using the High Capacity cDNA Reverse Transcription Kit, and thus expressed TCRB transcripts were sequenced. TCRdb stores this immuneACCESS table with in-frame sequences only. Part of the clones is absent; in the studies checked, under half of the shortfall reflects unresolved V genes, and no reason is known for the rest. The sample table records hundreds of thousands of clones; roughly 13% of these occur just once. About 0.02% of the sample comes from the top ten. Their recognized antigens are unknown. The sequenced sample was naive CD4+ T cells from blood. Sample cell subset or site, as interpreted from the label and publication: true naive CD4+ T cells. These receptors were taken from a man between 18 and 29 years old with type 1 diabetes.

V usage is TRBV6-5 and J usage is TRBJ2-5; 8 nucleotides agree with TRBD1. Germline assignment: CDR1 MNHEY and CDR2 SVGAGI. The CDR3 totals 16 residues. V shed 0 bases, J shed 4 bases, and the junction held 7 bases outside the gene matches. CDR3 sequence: CASSYSGRGLLETQYF. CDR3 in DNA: TGTGCCAGCAGTTACTCCGGCAGGGGGCTATTAGAGACCCAGTACTTC.

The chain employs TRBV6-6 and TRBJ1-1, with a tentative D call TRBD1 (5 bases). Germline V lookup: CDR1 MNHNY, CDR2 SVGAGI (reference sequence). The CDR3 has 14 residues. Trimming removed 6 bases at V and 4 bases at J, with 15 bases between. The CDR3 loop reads CASSLGAAGTEAFF. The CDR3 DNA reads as TGTGCCAGCAGCCTTGGGGCAGCGGGCACTGAAGCTTTCTTT.